The 5 T cell receptor beta chains below all came from one sample that was sequenced in a study of cytomegalovirus exposure and HLA in healthy donors. PCR used 60 Vbeta primers and 13 Jbeta primers. Produced via immunoSEQ multiplex PCR; TCRdb's table is partial and in-frame only. The data hold 110,000 to 150,000 clones, with 65% to 85% observed a single time. Sample: PBMCs. The receptors originated from a woman in her thirties or forties in good health and CMV-seropositive.

As for this clone: Other nucleotide sequences in the sample specify the same CDR3. This rearrangement joins TRBV5-1 to TRBJ2-3; 12 nucleotides line up with TRBD2. Looked up from germline, CDR1 is SGHRS and CDR2 is YFSETQ. V lost 0 bases, J lost 3 bases, and 2 bases stayed unmatched. This CDR3 spans 16 amino acids. CDR3 amino acids: CASSLELAGGTDTQYF. CDR3 nucleotide sequence: TGCGCCAGCAGCTTGGAACTAGCGGGAGGAACAGATACGCAGTATTTT.

V is TRBV28 and J is TRBJ1-5, with a tentative D call TRBD1 (5 bases). The CDR3 loop spans 19 amino acids. V lost 5 bases and J lost 4, with 27 bases in between. Germline CDR1 is MDHEN and CDR2 is SYDVKM. The CDR3 reads CASSNHQPGEKVLNQPQHF. CDR3 DNA: TGTGCCAGCAGTAACCACCAGCCGGGGGAAAAGGTCCTTAATCAGCCCCAGCATTTT. The full variable domain, with the rest looked up from reference TRBV28 and TRBJ1-5, is DVKVTQSSRYLVKRTGEKVFLECVQDMDHENMFWYRQDPGLGLRLIYFSYDVKMKEKGDIPEGYSVSREKKERFSLILESASTNQTSMYLCASSNHQPGEKVLNQPQHFGDGTRLSIL.

Written as DNA, the CDR3 is TGTGCCAGCAGGCCGGGACTGAACACAGATACGCAGTATTTT. Translating it yields CASRPGLNTDTQYF. The V and J genes are TRBV6-6 and TRBJ2-3; D may be TRBD2 (6 bases). The CDR3 has 14 residues. Looked up from germline, CDR1 is MNHNY and CDR2 is SVGAGI (reference sequence). V was cut by 6 bases and J by 2 bases, with 12 bases left in between.

The CDR3, as DNA: TGTGCCAGCAGCGGACAGCTCCCAAACAATGAGCAGTTCTTC. Encoded protein: CASSGQLPNNEQFF. The chain is built from TRBV9 and TRBJ2-1; possible D gene TRBD1, 5 bases. Germline values: CDR1 SGDLS, CDR2 YYNGEE. The CDR3 spans 14 residues. V was cut by 3 bases and J by 5 bases, with 12 bases left in between.

This chain links TRBV5-6 with TRBJ1-5; 8 nucleotides match TRBD1. Trimming at V came to 4 bases and at J to 6 bases, leaving 6 bases not matched to a gene. CDR1 is SGHDT, CDR2 YYEEEE, per germline. This CDR3 comprises 14 residues. The CDR3 region is CASSKDRVRQPQHF. The DNA for the CDR3 is TGTGCCAGCAGCAAGGACAGGGTACGTCAGCCCCAGCATTTT.